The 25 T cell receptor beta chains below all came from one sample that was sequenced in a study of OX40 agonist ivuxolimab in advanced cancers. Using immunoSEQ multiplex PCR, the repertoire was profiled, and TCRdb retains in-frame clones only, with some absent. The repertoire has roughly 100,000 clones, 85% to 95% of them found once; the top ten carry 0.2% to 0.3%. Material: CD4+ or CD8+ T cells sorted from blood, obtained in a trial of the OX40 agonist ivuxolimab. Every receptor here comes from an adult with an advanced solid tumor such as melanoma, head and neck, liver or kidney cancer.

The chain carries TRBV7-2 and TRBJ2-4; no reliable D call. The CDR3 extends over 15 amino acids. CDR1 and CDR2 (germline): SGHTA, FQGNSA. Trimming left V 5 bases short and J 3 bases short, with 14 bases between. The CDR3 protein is CASSRWVIGKNIQYF. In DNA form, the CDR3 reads TGTGCCAGCAGCCGGTGGGTAATTGGCAAAAACATTCAGTACTTC.

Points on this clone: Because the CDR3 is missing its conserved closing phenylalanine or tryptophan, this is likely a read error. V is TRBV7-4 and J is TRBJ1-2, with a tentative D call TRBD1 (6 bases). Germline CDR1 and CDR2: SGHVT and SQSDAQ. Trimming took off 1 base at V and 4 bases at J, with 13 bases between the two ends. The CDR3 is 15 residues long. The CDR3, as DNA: TGTGCCAGCAGCTTAGAAATACAGGGAGGCTATGGCTACACCCTC. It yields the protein CASSLEIQGGYGYTL.

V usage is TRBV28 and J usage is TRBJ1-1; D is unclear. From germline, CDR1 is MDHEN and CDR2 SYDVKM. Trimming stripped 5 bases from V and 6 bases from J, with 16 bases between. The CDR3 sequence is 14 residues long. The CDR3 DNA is TGTGCCAGCAGTCCGTCTGACCGAATATCTGAAGCTTTCTTT. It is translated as CASSPSDRISEAFF.

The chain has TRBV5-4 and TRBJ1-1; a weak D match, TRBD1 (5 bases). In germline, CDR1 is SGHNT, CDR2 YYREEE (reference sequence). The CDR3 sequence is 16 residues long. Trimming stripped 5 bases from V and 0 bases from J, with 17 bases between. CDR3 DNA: TGTGCCAGCAGTCCCGGGTCGGCAGGGATGAACACTGAAGCTTTCTTT. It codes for CASSPGSAGMNTEAFF.

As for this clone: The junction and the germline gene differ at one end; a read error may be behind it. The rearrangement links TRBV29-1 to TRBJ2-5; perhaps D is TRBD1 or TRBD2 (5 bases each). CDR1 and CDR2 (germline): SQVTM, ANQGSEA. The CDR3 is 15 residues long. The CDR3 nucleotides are TGCAGCGTTGGGGATTTCCGGGACGGCCGAGAGGCCCAGTACTTC. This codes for CSVGDFRDGREAQYF.

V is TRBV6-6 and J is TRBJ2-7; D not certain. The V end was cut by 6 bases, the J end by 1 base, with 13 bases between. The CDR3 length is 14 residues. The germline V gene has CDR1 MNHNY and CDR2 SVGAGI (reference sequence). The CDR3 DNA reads TGTGCCAGCAGCCAATCTGGTGTTTCCTACGAGCAGTACGTC. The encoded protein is CASSQSGVSYEQYV.

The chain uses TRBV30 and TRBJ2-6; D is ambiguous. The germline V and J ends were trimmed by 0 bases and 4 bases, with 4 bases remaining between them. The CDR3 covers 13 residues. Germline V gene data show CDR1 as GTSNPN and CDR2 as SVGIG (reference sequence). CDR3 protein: CAWSVAGANVLTF. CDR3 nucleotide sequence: TGTGCCTGGAGTGTTGCCGGGGCCAACGTCCTGACTTTC.

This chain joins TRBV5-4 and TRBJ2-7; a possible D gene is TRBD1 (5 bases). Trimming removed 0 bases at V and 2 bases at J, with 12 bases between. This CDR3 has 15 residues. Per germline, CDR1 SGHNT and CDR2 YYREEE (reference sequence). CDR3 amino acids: CASSLGVGVTYEQYF. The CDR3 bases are TGTGCCAGCAGCTTGGGGGTAGGGGTTACCTACGAGCAGTACTTC.

DNA for the CDR3: TGTGCCTGGGGTTTGGGAGGGGGCCCAGAGACCCAGTACTTC. Translated: CAWGLGGGPETQYF. The chain is built from TRBV30 and TRBJ2-5, with D perhaps given as TRBD1 or TRBD2 (7 bases each). V was trimmed by 5 bases and J by 4 bases, leaving 17 bases between them. CDR3 length equals 14 residues. Germline values: CDR1 GTSNPN, CDR2 SVGIG (reference sequence).

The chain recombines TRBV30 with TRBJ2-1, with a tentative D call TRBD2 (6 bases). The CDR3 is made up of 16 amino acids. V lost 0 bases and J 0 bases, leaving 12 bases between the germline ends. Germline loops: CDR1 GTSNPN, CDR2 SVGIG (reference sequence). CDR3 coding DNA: TGTGCCTGGAGTGTACGGCGGGGTAGCTCCTACAATGAGCAGTTCTTC. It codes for CAWSVRRGSSYNEQFF.

In nucleotides, the CDR3 is TGTGCCAGCAGCCGGGGGGGGCACACTGAAGCTTTCTTT. Its translation: CASSRGGHTEAFF. V usage is TRBV28 and J usage is TRBJ1-1, with a possible D match to TRBD1 (6 bases). The CDR3 is 13 amino acids. The germline V gene encodes CDR1 MDHEN and CDR2 SYDVKM. Trimming stripped 6 bases from V and 3 bases from J, with 11 bases between.

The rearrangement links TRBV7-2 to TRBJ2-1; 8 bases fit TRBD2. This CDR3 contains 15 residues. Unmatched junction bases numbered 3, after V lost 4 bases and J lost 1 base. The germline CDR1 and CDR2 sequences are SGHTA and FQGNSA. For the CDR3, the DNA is TGTGCCAGCAGCTCGTCTAGCGGGTCCTACAATGAGCAGTTCTTC. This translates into CASSSSSGSYNEQFF.

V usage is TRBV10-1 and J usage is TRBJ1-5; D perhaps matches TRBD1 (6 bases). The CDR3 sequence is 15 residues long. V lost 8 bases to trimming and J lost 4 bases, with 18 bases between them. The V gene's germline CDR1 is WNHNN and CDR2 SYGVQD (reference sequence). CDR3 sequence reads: CASPGGGPPNQPQHF. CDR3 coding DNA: TGCGCCAGCCCCGGCGGGGGGCCCCCAAATCAGCCCCAGCATTTT.

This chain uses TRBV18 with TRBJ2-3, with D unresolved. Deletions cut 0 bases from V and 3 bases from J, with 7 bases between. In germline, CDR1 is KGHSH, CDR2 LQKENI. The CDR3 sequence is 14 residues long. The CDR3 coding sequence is TGTGCCAGCTCACCACCGGGATTGACAGATACGCAGTATTTT. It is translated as CASSPPGLTDTQYF. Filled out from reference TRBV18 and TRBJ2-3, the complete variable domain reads NAGVMQNPRHLVRRRGQEARLRCSPMKGHSHVYWYRQLPEEGLKFMVYLQKENIIDESGMPKERFSAEFPKEGPSILRIQQVVRGDSAAYFCASSPPGLTDTQYFGPGTRLTVL.

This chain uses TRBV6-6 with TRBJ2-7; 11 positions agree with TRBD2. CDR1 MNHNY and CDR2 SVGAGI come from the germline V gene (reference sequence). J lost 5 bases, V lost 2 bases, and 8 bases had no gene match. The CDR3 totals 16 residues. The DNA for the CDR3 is TGTGCCAGCAGTTACGCTCAACCGGGACTAGCGGACGAGCAGTACGTC. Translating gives CASSYAQPGLADEQYV.

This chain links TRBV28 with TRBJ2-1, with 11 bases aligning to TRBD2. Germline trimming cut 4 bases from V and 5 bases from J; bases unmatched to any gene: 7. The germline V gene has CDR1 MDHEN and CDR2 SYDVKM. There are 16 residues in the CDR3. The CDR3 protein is CASSSGSSGGNNEQFF. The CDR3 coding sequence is TGTGCCAGCAGTTCGGGATCTAGCGGGGGGAACAATGAGCAGTTCTTC.

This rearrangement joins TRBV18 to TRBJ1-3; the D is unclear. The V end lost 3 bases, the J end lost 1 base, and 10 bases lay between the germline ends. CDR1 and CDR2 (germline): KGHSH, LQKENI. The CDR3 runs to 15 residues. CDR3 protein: CASSPPSLSGNTIYF. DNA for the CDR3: TGTGCCAGCTCACCTCCGTCTCTATCTGGAAACACCATATATTTT.

This CDR3 reads CASRSGRDSNQPQHF. CDR3 nucleotide sequence: TGTGCCAGCAGGAGCGGGCGGGATAGCAATCAGCCCCAGCATTTT. This chain links TRBV27 with TRBJ1-5; unclear D gene. The ends were cut back, 6 bases at V and 0 bases at J, with 12 bases in the middle. The CDR3 length is 15 residues. Germline CDR1 MNHEY, CDR2 SMNVEV (reference sequence).

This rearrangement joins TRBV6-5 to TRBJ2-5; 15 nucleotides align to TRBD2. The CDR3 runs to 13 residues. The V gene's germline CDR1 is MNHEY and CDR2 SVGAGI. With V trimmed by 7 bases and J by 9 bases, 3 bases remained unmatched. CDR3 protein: CASTRTSGGAQYF. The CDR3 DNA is TGTGCCAGCACTAGGACTAGCGGGGGGGCCCAGTACTTC.

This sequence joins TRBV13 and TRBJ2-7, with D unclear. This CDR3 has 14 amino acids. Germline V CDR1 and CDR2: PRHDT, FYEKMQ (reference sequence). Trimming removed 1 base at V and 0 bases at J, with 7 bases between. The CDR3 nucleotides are TGTGCCAGCAGCTTAGCTGGCCGCTCCTACGAGCAGTACTTC. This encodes CASSLAGRSYEQYF.

CDR3 amino acids: CASSALAGNTDTQYF. The CDR3 region has the DNA TGTGCCAGCAGTGCCCTAGCGGGCAACACAGATACGCAGTATTTT. The chain joins TRBV6-1 to TRBJ2-3, with TRBD2 identical over 8 bases. J was trimmed by 2 bases and V by 4 bases; bases with no gene match: 5. This CDR3 is built from 15 residues. Germline lookup yields CDR1 MNHNS and CDR2 SASEGT.

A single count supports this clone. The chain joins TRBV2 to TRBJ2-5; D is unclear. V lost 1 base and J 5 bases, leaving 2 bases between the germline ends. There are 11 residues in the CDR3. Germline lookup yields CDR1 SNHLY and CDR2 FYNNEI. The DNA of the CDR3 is TGTGCCAGCAGTGAAGGGGAGACCCAGTACTTC. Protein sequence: CASSEGETQYF.

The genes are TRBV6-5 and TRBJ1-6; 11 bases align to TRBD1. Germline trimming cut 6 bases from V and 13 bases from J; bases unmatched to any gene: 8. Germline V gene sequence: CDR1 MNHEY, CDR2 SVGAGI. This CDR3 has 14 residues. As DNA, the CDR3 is TGTGCCAGCAGCTTCGGGACAGGGGGTTTCCCCCTCCACTTT. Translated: CASSFGTGGFPLHF.

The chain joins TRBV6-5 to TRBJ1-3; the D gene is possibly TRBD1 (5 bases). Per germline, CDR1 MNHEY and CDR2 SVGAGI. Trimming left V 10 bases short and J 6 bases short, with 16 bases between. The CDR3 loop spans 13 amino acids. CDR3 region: CANLWTLTNTIYF. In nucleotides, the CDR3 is TGTGCCAACCTCTGGACACTCACAAACACCATATATTTT.

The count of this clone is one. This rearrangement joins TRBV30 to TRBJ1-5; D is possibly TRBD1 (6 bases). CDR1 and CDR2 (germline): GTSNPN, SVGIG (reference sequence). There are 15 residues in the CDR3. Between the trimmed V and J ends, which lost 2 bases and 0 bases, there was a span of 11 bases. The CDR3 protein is CAWSRRTVSNQPQHF. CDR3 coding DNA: TGTGCCTGGAGTCGGCGGACAGTTAGCAATCAGCCCCAGCATTTT.